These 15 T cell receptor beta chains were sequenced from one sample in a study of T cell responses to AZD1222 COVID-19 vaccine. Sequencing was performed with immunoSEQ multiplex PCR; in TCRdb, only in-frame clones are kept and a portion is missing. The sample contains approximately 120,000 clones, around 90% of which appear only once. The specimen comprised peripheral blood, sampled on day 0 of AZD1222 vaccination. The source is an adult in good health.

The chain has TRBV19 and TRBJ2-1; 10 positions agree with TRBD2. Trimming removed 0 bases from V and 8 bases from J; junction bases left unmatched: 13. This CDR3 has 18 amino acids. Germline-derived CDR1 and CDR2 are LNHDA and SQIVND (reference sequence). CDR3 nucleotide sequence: TGTGCCAGTAGTATAGAGCGGTCTAGCGGGAGTCGGTGGGATGAGCAGTTCTTC. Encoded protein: CASSIERSSGSRWDEQFF.

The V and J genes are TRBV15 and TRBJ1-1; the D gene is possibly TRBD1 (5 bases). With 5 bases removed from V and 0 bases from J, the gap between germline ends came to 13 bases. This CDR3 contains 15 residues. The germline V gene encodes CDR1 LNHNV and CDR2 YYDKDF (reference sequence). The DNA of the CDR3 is TGTGCCACCAGCCCGCCCGGGGCCATGAACACTGAAGCTTTCTTT. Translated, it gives CATSPPGAMNTEAFF. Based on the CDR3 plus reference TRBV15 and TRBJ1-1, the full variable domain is DAMVIQNPRYQVTQFGKPVTLSCSQTLNHNVMYWYQQKSSQAPKLLFHYYDKDFNNEADTPDNFQSRRPNTSFCFLDIRSPGLGDTAMYLCATSPPGAMNTEAFFGQGTRLTVV.

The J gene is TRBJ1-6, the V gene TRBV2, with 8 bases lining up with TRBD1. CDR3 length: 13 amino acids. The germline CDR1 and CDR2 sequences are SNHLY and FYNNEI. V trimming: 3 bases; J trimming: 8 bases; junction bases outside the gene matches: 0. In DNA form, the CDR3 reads TGTGCCAGCAGTGAGACAGGGGATTCACCCCTCCACTTT. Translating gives CASSETGDSPLHF.

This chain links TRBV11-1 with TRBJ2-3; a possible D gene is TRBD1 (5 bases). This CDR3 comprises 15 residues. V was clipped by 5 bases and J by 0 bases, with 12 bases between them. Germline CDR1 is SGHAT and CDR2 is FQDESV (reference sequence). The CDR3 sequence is CASSHRQTSTDTQYF. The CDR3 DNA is TGTGCCAGCAGCCACCGACAGACCAGCACAGATACGCAGTATTTT.

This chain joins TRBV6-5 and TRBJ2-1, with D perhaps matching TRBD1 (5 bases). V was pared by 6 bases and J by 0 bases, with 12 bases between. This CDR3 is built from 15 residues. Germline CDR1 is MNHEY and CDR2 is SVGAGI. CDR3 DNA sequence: TGTGCCAGCAGCCAAGGGGTGGGCTCCTACAATGAGCAGTTCTTC. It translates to CASSQGVGSYNEQFF.

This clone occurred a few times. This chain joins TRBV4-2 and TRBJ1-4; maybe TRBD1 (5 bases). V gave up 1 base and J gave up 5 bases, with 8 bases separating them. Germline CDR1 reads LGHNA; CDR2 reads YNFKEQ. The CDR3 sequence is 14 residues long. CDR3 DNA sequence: TGTGCCAGCAGCCAAGTGGGGGACAATGAAAAACTGTTTTTT. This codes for CASSQVGDNEKLFF.

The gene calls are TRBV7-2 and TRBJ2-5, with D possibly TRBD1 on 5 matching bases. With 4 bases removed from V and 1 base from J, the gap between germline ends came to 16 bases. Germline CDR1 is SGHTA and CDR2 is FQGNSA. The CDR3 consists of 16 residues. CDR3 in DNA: TGTGCCAGCAGCTCCAGGGCCACCTTGCTCCAAGAGACCCAGTACTTC. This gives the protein CASSSRATLLQETQYF.

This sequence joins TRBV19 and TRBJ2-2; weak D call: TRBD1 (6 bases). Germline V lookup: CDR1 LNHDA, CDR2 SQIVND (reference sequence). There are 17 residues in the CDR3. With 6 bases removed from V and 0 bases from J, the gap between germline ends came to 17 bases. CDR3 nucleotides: TGTGCCAGTAGGAGATTCTCGACAGGAGCGAACACCGGGGAGCTGTTTTTT. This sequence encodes CASRRFSTGANTGELFF.

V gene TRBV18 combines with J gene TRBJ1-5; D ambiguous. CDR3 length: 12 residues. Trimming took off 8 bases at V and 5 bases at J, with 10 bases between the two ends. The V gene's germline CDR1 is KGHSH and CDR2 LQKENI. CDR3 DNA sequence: TGTGCCAGCCCTTTTCCTGATCAGCCCCAGCATTTT. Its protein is CASPFPDQPQHF. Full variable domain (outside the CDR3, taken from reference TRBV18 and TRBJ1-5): NAGVMQNPRHLVRRRGQEARLRCSPMKGHSHVYWYRQLPEEGLKFMVYLQKENIIDESGMPKERFSAEFPKEGPSILRIQQVVRGDSAAYFCASPFPDQPQHFGDGTRLSIL.

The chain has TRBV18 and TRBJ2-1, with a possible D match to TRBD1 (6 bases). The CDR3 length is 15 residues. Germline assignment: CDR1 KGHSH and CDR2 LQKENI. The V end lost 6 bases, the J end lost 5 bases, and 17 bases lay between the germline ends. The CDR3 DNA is TGTGCCAGCTCTTCGACAGGAGTCCCTAACAATGAGCAGTTCTTC. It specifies CASSSTGVPNNEQFF.

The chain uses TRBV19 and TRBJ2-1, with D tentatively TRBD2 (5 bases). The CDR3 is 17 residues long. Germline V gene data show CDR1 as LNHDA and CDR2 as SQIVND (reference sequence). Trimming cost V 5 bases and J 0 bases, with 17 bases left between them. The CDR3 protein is CASSDLLALNSYNEQFF. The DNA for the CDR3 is TGTGCCAGTAGTGACCTCCTAGCTCTAAACTCCTACAATGAGCAGTTCTTC.

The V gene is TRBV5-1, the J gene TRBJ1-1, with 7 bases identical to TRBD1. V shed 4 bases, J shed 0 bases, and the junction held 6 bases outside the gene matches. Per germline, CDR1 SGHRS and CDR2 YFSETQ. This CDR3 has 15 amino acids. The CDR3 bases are TGCGCCAGCAGCAGAACCGGGACAGTGAACACTGAAGCTTTCTTT. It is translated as CASSRTGTVNTEAFF.

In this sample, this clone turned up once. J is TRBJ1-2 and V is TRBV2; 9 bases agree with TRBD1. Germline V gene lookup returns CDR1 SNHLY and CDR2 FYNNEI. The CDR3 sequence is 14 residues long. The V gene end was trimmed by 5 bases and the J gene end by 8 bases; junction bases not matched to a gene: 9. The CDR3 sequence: CASSPSGTGMGYTF. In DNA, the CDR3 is TGTGCCAGCAGTCCGTCGGGGACAGGGATGGGCTACACCTTC. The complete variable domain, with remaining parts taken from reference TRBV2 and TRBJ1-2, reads EPEVTQTPSHQVTQMGQEVILRCVPISNHLYFYWYRQILGQKVEFLVSFYNNEISEKSEIFDDQFSVERPDGSNFTLKIRSTKLEDSAMYFCASSPSGTGMGYTFGSGTRLTVV.

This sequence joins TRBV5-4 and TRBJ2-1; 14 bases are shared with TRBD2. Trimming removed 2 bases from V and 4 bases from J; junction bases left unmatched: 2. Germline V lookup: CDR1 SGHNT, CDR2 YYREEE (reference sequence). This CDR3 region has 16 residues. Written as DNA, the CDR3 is TGTGCCAGCAGCTTCGGGACTAGCGGGGGATACAATGAGCAGTTCTTC. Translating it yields CASSFGTSGGYNEQFF.

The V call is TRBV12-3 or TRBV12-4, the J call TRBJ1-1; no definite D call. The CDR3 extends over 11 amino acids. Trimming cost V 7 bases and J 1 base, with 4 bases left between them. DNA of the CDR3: TGTGCCAGCAAAGAGAACACTGAAGCTTTCTTT. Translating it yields CASKENTEAFF.